This TCR beta chain was captured in a study of technical replicates of blood from several donors. The assay was immunoSEQ multiplex PCR, and TCRdb's table has in-frame clones only and misses some. The profile shows 50,000 to 60,000 clones, 91% of them singletons. Trimming removed 4 bases from V and 7 bases from J, with 17 bases in between. CDR1 is SGHKS and CDR2 is YYEKEE in the germline V gene (reference sequence). The CDR3 has 14 amino acids. The chain carries TRBV5-5 and TRBJ1-1; maybe TRBD1 (5 bases). Sequenced sample: PBMCs. The source is a human donor in good health. Some clones in this sample may be carry-over from other donors' samples. The CDR3: CASSHVRGTDEAFF. Written as DNA, the CDR3 is TGTGCCAGCAGCCACGTCCGGGGGACGGATGAAGCTTTCTTT.